This TCR beta chain was recorded in a study of shared clonotypes between healthy human individuals. V lost 5 bases to trimming and J lost 4 bases, with 21 bases between them. Germline V gene data show CDR1 as SSHAT and CDR2 as FNYEAQ (reference sequence). The CDR3 extends over 16 amino acids. TCRdb's copy holds only in-frame clones and misses some; the assay was immunoSEQ multiplex PCR. There are 550,000 to 600,000 clones in the sample; roughly four fifths occur only once, and 12% lies in the top ten. This chain joins TRBV7-7 and TRBJ2-7; D gene unclear. The sequence was collected from a woman aged 40 to 50 in good health. Some clones in this sample may be carry-over from other donors' samples. Sequenced sample: PBMCs. The CDR3 spells CASSDGLGPAVYEQYF. The DNA for the CDR3 is TGTGCCAGCAGCGATGGGTTAGGGCCAGCTGTGTACGAGCAGTACTTC.